Listed below are T cell receptor beta chains from one sample, sequenced in a study of OX40 agonist ivuxolimab in advanced cancers. Produced via immunoSEQ multiplex PCR; TCRdb's table is partial and in-frame only. The repertoire holds 35,000 to 55,000 clones, with just under 95% as singletons. Sequenced here: CD4+ or CD8+ T cells sorted from blood, sampled in a trial of the OX40 agonist ivuxolimab. Receptor source: an adult with an advanced solid tumor such as melanoma, head and neck, liver or kidney cancer. Both conserved end residues are part of each CDR3. A D gene is named only where the DNA matches it firmly.

>TRBV21-1|TRBJ2-3|NA
CASTDHPQREGSDTQYF
>TRBV10-1|TRBJ2-3|TRBD1
CASTPDRGEVSTDTQYF
>TRBV29-1|TRBJ1-5|NA
CSVELGGRNQPQHF
>TRBV13|TRBJ2-2|TRBD2
CASSPRSGRVGELFF
>TRBV14|TRBJ2-7|NA
CASSPPWDGTYEQYF
>TRBV28|TRBJ2-1|NA
CASSLGSSGWTYNEQFF
>TRBV6-4|TRBJ2-2|TRBD1
CASSDFGQGAGTGELFF
>TRBV9|TRBJ2-3|NA
CASRGLSDTQYF
>TRBV4-1|TRBJ2-7|TRBD2
CASSQTSGDTYEQYF
>TRBV4-1|TRBJ2-5|NA
CASSQVVGGWRETQYF
>TRBV7-9|TRBJ1-2|NA
CASSLGEQAYGYTF
>TRBV7-2|TRBJ1-1|NA
CASSHNLINLMNTEAFF
>TRBV10-3|TRBJ1-1|NA
CAIGLGRPNTEAFF
>TRBV4-2|TRBJ2-5|NA
CASSQAGSQETQYF
>TRBV29-1|TRBJ2-3|NA
CSVPAYTQYF
>TRBV7-6|TRBJ2-7|NA
CASSLGDSYEQYF
>TRBV19|TRBJ2-7|NA
CASSMSPSYEQYF
>TRBV6-1|TRBJ2-3|TRBD1
CASSEGQTGLEADTQYF
>TRBV7-9|TRBJ2-7|TRBD2
CASSPMASGSSYEQYF
>TRBV5-6|TRBJ1-1|NA
CASSTGGGAGEAFF
>TRBV6-5|TRBJ1-2|TRBD1
CASSLQGAGYTF
>TRBV28|TRBJ1-1|TRBD1
CASSLTGSMNTEAFF
>TRBV27|TRBJ1-5|NA
CASSLGPSNQPQHF
>TRBV9|TRBJ1-2|NA
CASQADSTYGYTF
>TRBV6-4|TRBJ1-1|NA
CASRGRNAEAFF
>TRBV6-5|TRBJ2-5|NA
CASSYSRETQYF
>TRBV5-4|TRBJ2-1|NA
CASSLGRVNEQFF
>TRBV9|TRBJ2-1|TRBD1
CASSAPTGDFYTEQFF
>TRBV9|TRBJ2-1|NA
CASSDGGNNEQFF
>TRBV28|TRBJ2-3|NA
CASNSLLPYPPVVDTQYF
>TRBV9|TRBJ2-2|NA
CASSPQQGPGELFF
>TRBV10-2|TRBJ2-3|TRBD1
CASTQDRVETDTQYF
>TRBV27|TRBJ2-3|TRBD2
CASSFPGLGADTQYF
>TRBV6-6|TRBJ2-5|NA
CASSYSMLGAAETQYF
>TRBV29-1|TRBJ2-7|NA
CSATPGEGSSYEQYF
>TRBV5-5|TRBJ2-7|NA
CASSLDYGSYEQYF
>TRBV28|TRBJ2-7|NA
CASSLMSGPTPLEQYF
>TRBV7-8|TRBJ1-5|NA
CASSSLGQNQPQHF
>TRBV6-1|TRBJ2-7|NA
CASSEGQALTYEQYF
>TRBV7-9|TRBJ2-1|NA
CASSPYNEQFF
>TRBV6-1|TRBJ2-7|TRBD1
CASSEPGTGFYEQYF
>TRBV5-3|TRBJ2-7|TRBD1
CASSAGQGTYEQYF
>TRBV19|TRBJ2-1|TRBD2
CARRLRTSGTLYNEQFF
>TRBV9|TRBJ1-1|NA
CASSVERNTEAFF
>TRBV4-2|TRBJ2-5|NA
CASSPNYYQETQYF
>TRBV13|TRBJ1-4|TRBD1
CASSQTGQRYEKLFF